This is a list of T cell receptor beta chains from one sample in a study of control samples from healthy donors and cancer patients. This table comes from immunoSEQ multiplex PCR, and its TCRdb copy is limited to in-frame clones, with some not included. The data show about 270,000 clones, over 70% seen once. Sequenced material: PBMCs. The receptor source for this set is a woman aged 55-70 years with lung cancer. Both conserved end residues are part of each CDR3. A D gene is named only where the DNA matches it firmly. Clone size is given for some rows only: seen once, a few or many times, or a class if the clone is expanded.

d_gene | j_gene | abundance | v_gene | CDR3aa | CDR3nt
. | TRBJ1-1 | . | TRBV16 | CASSQSVGGLNTEAFF | TGTGCCAGCAGCCAATCGGTGGGCGGACTGAACACTGAAGCTTTCTTT
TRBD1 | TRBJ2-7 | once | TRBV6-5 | CASSSDRASFEQYF | TGTGCCAGCAGTTCGGACAGGGCCTCCTTCGAACAGTACTTC
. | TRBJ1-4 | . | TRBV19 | CASTPSPQGSGEKLFF | TGTGCCAGTACCCCTTCCCCACAGGGTTCGGGGGAAAAACTGTTTTTT
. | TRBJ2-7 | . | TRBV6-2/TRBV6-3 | CASSFREGLDHEQYF | TGTGCCAGCAGTTTCCGAGAGGGGCTAGACCACGAGCAGTACTTC
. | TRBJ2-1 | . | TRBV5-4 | CASSFPLSEQFF | TGTGCCAGCAGCTTTCCCCTCAGCGAGCAGTTCTTC
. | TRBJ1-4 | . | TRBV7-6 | CASSIQRGEKLFF | TGTGCCAGCAGCATCCAAAGAGGGGAAAAACTGTTTTTT
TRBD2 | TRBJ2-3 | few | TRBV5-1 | CASRTSGTDTQYF | TGCGCCAGCAGGACTAGCGGCACAGATACGCAGTATTTT
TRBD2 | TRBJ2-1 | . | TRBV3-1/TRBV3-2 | CASSQEGTRGFF | TGTGCCAGCAGCCAAGAAGGGACTAGGGGGTTCTTC
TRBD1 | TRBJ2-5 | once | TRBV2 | CASSRDRGVTETQYF | TGTGCCAGCAGTAGGGACAGGGGCGTAACGGAGACCCAGTACTTC
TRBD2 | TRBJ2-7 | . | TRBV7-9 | CASSLASGREEQYF | TGTGCCAGCAGCTTGGCTAGCGGGAGGGAAGAGCAGTACTTC
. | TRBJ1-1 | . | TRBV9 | CASSPSVAAEAFF | TGTGCCAGCAGCCCATCGGTAGCTGCTGAAGCTTTCTTT
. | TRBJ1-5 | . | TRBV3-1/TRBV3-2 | CASSQAGDQPQHF | TGTGCCAGCAGCCAAGCCGGGGATCAGCCCCAGCATTTT
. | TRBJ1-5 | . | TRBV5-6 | CASSFGGEGNQPQHF | TGTGCCAGCAGCTTCGGGGGGGAGGGCAATCAGCCCCAGCATTTT
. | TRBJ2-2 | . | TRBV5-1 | CASSLQGAGELFF | TGCGCCAGCAGCCTACAGGGCGCCGGGGAGCTGTTTTTT
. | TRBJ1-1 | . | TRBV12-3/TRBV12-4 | CASSLRLDTEAFF | TGTGCCAGCAGTTTACGTCTGGACACTGAAGCTTTCTTT
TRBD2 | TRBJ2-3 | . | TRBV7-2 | CASSLVSGGATDTQYF | TGTGCCAGCAGCTTAGTTAGCGGGGGGGCCACAGATACGCAGTATTTT
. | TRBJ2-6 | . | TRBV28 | CASSLWAAQARGANVLTF | TGTGCCAGCAGTTTATGGGCGGCCCAGGCGAGGGGGGCCAACGTCCTGACTTTC
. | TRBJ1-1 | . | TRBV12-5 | CAGGSTGMNTEAFF | TGTGCTGGTGGTTCGACAGGAATGAACACTGAAGCTTTCTTT
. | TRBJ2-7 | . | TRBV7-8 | CASSLEGALSYEQYF | TGTGCCAGCAGCTTAGAAGGGGCCCTCTCCTACGAGCAGTACTTC
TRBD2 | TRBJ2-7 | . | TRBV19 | CASSRYSGASYEQYF | TGTGCCAGTAGCCGATATAGCGGGGCCTCCTACGAGCAGTACTTC
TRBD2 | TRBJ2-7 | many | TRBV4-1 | CASSKQGLAGGPGLEQYF | TGCGCCAGCAGCAAACAAGGACTAGCGGGAGGCCCGGGTCTCGAGCAGTACTTC
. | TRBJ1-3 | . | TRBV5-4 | CASSSDSRSGNTIYF | TGTGCCAGCAGCTCCGACAGCCGCTCTGGAAACACCATATATTTT
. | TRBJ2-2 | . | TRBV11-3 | CASSLQTTGELFF | TGTGCCAGCAGCTTGCAGACCACCGGGGAGCTGTTTTTT
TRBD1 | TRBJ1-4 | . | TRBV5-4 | CASSPGQYNEKLSF | TGTGCCAGCAGCCCGGGACAGTACAATGAAAAACTGTCTTTT
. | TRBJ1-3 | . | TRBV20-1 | CSASQGAGNTIYF | TGCAGTGCTAGTCAAGGGGCTGGAAACACCATATATTTT
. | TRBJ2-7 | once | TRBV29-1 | CSVGAGPYEQYF | TGCAGCGTTGGGGCGGGACCCTACGAGCAGTACTTC
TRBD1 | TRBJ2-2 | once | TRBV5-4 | CASSPGQGSSGELFF | TGTGCCAGCAGTCCGGGACAGGGCTCGAGCGGGGAGCTGTTTTTT
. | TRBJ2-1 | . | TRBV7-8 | CASSPKGQGRYNEQFF | TGTGCCAGCAGCCCCAAAGGGCAGGGCCGCTACAATGAGCAGTTCTTC
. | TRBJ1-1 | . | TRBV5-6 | CASSRQMNTEAFF | TGTGCCAGCAGCCGACAGATGAACACTGAAGCTTTCTTT
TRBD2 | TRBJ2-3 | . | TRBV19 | CASSRTSSTDTQYF | TGTGCCAGTAGTAGGACTAGCAGCACAGATACGCAGTATTTT
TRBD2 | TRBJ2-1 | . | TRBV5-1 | CASSWTGTSGGANEQFF | TGCGCCAGCAGCTGGACCGGGACTAGCGGGGGGGCGAATGAGCAGTTCTTC
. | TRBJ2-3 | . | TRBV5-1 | CASSSGDWGPDTQYF | TGCGCCAGCAGCTCGGGGGACTGGGGGCCAGATACGCAGTATTTT
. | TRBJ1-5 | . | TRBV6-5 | CASRASNQPQHF | TGTGCCAGCAGGGCCTCCAATCAGCCCCAGCATTTT
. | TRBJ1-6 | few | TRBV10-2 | CASSEPPDNSPLHF | TGCGCCAGCAGTGAGCCCCCTGATAATTCACCCCTCCACTTT
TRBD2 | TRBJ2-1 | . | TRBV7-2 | CASSSILAGVMDEQFF | TGTGCCAGCAGCTCGATACTAGCGGGAGTGATGGATGAGCAGTTCTTC
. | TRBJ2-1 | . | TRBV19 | CASSAVAGNEQFF | TGTGCCAGTAGTGCGGTCGCGGGGAATGAGCAGTTCTTC
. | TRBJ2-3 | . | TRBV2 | CASENREWYF | TGTGCCAGCGAGAACAGGGAATGGTATTTT
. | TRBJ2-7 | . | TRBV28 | CASSLLSYEQYF | TGTGCCAGCAGTTTACTCAGTTACGAGCAGTACTTC
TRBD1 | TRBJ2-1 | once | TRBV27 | CASSFGRGSYNEQFF | TGTGCCAGCAGTTTTGGCAGGGGGTCCTACAATGAGCAGTTCTTC
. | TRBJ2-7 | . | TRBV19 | CASSIKSASHYEQYF | TGTGCCAGTAGTATCAAGTCTGCCAGTCACTACGAGCAGTACTTC
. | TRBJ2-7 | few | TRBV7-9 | CASSSTETSTSYEQYF | TGTGCCAGCAGCTCGACGGAAACTTCCACCTCCTACGAGCAGTACTTC
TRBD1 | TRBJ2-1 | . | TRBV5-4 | CASSPGGQGDIEQFF | TGTGCCAGCAGCCCTGGGGGACAGGGGGACATAGAGCAGTTCTTC
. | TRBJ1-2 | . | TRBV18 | CASSPPNVGLSGYTF | TGTGCCAGCTCACCACCGAATGTGGGTCTGAGCGGCTACACCTTC
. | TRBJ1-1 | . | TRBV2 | CASSIGRLNTEAFF | TGTGCCAGCAGCATAGGACGTTTGAACACTGAAGCTTTCTTT
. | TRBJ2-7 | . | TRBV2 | CASSDMGATEQYF | TGTGCCAGCAGTGATATGGGGGCTACCGAGCAGTACTTC
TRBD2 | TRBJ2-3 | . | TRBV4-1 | CASSPRRTSGGYTDTQYF | TGCGCCAGCAGCCCTCGTAGGACTAGCGGGGGGTACACAGATACGCAGTATTTT
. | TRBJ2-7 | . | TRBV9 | CASSVGAEGGAAEQYF | TGTGCCAGCAGCGTAGGGGCCGAAGGGGGGGCTGCCGAGCAGTACTTC
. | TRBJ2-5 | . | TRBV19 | CASSTTIQETQYF | TGTGCCAGTAGTACGACTATCCAAGAGACCCAGTACTTC
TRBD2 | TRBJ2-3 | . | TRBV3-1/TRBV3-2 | CASAPGGGATDTQYF | TGTGCCAGCGCCCCGGGGGGAGGGGCAACAGATACGCAGTATTTT
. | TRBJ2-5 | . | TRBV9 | CASSANRGPVETQYF | TGTGCCAGCAGCGCAAACCGCGGCCCCGTAGAGACCCAGTACTTC
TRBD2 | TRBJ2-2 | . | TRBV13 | CASSPGLTYTGELFF | TGTGCCAGCAGCCCGGGACTAACTTACACCGGGGAGCTGTTTTTT
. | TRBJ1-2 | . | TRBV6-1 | CASSERSGSDGYTF | TGTGCCAGCAGTGAACGATCGGGGTCCGACGGCTACACCTTC
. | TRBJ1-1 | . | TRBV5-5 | CASSLDAAAGRTEAFF | TGTGCCAGCAGCTTGGACGCTGCGGCAGGGAGAACTGAAGCTTTCTTT
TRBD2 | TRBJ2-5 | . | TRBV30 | CAWSVILGLSGRPRGETQYF | TGTGCCTGGAGTGTAATTTTAGGACTCTCCGGGAGGCCGAGGGGAGAGACCCAGTACTTC
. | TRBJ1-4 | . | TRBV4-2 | CASSLPNEKLFF | TGTGCCAGCAGCCTTCCTAATGAAAAACTGTTTTTT
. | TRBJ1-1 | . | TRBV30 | CAWSDRVRNTEAFF | TGTGCCTGGAGTGACAGGGTGAGGAACACTGAAGCTTTCTTT
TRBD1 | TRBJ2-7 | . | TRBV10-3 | CAIRTGTATYEQYF | TGTGCCATCAGAACCGGGACAGCGACCTACGAGCAGTACTTC
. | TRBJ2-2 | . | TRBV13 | CASTFSPGELFF | TGTGCCAGCACCTTCAGCCCCGGGGAGCTGTTTTTT
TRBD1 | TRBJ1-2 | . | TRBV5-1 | CASSHRGGYTF | TGCGCCAGCAGCCACAGGGGTGGCTACACCTTC